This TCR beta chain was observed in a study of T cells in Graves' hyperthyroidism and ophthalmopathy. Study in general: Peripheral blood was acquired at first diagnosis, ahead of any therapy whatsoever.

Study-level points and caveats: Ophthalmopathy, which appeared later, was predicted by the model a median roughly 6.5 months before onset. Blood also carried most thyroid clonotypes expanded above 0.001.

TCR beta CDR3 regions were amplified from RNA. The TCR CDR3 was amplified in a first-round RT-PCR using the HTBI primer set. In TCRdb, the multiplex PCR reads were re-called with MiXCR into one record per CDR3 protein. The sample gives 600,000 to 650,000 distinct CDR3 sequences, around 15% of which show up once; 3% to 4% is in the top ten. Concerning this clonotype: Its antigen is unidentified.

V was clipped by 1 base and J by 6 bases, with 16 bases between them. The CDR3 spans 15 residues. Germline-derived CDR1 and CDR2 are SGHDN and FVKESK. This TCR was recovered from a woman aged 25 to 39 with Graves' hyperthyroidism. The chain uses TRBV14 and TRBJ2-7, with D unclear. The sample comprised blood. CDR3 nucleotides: TGTGCCAGCAGCCAAGTTCACGGTGTGTTCTCCGAGCAGTACTTC. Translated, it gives CASSQVHGVFSEQYF.